This T cell receptor (beta chain) was found in a study of CXCR3-negative and CXCR3-positive naive CD8 T cells. It was by 5' RACE with UMI labels that the TRB cDNA libraries were prepared. TCRdb re-called the 5' RACE reads and shows each CDR3 protein once, DNA omitted. The sample totals roughly 45,000 distinct CDR3 sequences; its top ten clones hold roughly 2.3%. Naive CD8+ T cells carried a CD45RO-CCR7+CD27+CD95- phenotype. The material sequenced was naive CXCR3- CD8+ T cells from blood. Subset indicated: CD45RO-CCR7+CD27+CD95- naive CD8+ T cells lacking CXCR3 (TNR3-). The sequence came from a human donor in good health. Some clones in this sample may be carry-over from other donors' samples.

This CDR3 is CSVEDPGTGIYEQYF. The chain has TRBV29-1 and TRBJ2-7; TCRdb designates TRBD1, a call that cannot be tested without DNA. The CDR3 sequence is 15 residues long. Germline loops: CDR1 SQVTM, CDR2 ANQGSEA.